The 13 T cell receptor beta chains below all came from one sample that was sequenced in a study of blood T cell repertoires in COVID-19. Only in-frame clones appear in the TCRdb table, and some are missing; sequencing was by immunoSEQ multiplex PCR. The sample has more than 300,000 clones; over 80% are singletons. The sequenced sample was peripheral blood. The receptors were sampled from a woman in her forties or fifties with COVID-19, enrolled during active disease.

The gene calls are TRBV11-2 and TRBJ2-2; tentatively, D is TRBD1 (6 bases). The V end lost 5 bases, the J end lost 0 bases, and 10 bases lay between the germline ends. In germline, CDR1 is SGHAT, CDR2 FQNNGV. The length of the CDR3 is 15 residues. CDR3: CASSPRGTNTGELFF. CDR3 nucleotide sequence: TGTGCCAGCAGCCCCAGGGGAACGAACACCGGGGAGCTGTTTTTT.

This clone showed up just a few times. The rearrangement joins TRBV27 to TRBJ1-5, with D possibly matching TRBD1 (6 bases). Germline assignment: CDR1 MNHEY and CDR2 SMNVEV (reference sequence). The ends were cut back, 7 bases at V and 7 bases at J, with 14 bases in the middle. CDR3 length: 13 amino acids. The CDR3 DNA reads TGTGCCAGCAAACAGGGAAGTCGGCAGCCCCAGCATTTT. Its translation: CASKQGSRQPQHF.

Details on this clone: This specimen includes other DNA sequences encoding the same CDR3. The V gene is TRBV5-1, the J gene TRBJ1-1; tentatively, D is TRBD1 (6 bases). Germline CDR1 and CDR2: SGHRS and YFSETQ. CDR3 length: 17 amino acids. The V gene lost 0 bases and the J gene lost 0 bases, with 15 bases spanning the gap. For the CDR3, the DNA is TGCGCCAGCAGCTTGGCAGGGGTACAGGGATTGAACACTGAAGCTTTCTTT. This translates into CASSLAGVQGLNTEAFF. Using reference TRBV5-1 and TRBJ1-1 for the parts outside the CDR3, the full variable domain is KAGVTQTPRYLIKTRGQQVTLSCSPISGHRSVSWYQQTPGQGLQFLFEYFSETQRNKGNFPGRFSGRQFSNSRSEMNVSTLELGDSALYLCASSLAGVQGLNTEAFFGQGTRLTVV.

V is TRBV10-2 and J is TRBJ2-3; a weak D match, TRBD1 (6 bases). The CDR3 sequence is 14 residues long. V was clipped by 3 bases and J by 4 bases, with 11 bases between them. The V gene's germline CDR1 is WSHSY and CDR2 SAAADI. The CDR3 loop is CASSDNNRADTQYF. The CDR3 coding sequence is TGCGCCAGCAGTGACAATAACAGGGCAGATACGCAGTATTTT.

CDR3 loop: CASSNGQAGQPQHF. The CDR3, as DNA: TGTGCCAGCAGTAACGGACAGGCAGGCCAGCCCCAGCATTTT. This chain connects TRBV2 to TRBJ1-5, with 7 bases lining up with TRBD1. CDR1 and CDR2 (germline): SNHLY, FYNNEI. J was trimmed by 7 bases and V by 5 bases; bases with no gene match: 8. The CDR3 is made up of 14 amino acids.

The genes are TRBV4-2 and TRBJ1-5; D is undetermined. CDR1 is LGHNA and CDR2 is YNFKEQ in the germline V gene. The CDR3 spans 15 residues. Trimming stripped 1 base from V and 2 bases from J, with 9 bases between. Here the CDR3 reads CASSQGRQGNQPQHF. In DNA, the CDR3 is TGTGCCAGCAGCCAAGGTCGGCAGGGCAATCAGCCCCAGCATTTT.

The chain uses TRBV7-2 and TRBJ2-3; 8 nucleotides line up with TRBD1. Germline CDR1 and CDR2: SGHTA and FQGNSA. The CDR3 spans 16 residues. J was trimmed by 2 bases and V by 6 bases; bases with no gene match: 10. The CDR3, as DNA: TGTGCCAGCAGTTCCGGGACAGGAATCTTCACAGATACGCAGTATTTT. Amino acids: CASSSGTGIFTDTQYF.

This clone is medium-sized in the sample. J is TRBJ1-5 and V is TRBV18, with 8 bases fitting TRBD1. V gave up 5 bases and J gave up 4 bases; unmatched junction bases: 7. Germline V gene data show CDR1 as KGHSH and CDR2 as LQKENI. The CDR3 totals 15 residues. The CDR3 DNA follows: TGTGCCAGCTCAGCTGACAGGGGCGGGAATCAGCCCCAGCATTTT. Residues: CASSADRGGNQPQHF.

The genes are TRBV9 and TRBJ2-1, with D possibly matching TRBD2 (5 bases). Germline V gives CDR1 SGDLS, CDR2 YYNGEE. The V end lost 0 bases, the J end lost 9 bases, and 16 bases lay between the germline ends. This CDR3 has 15 amino acids. The DNA for the CDR3 is TGTGCCAGCAGCGTAGTAGCGCTAAAAGGTGGTGAGCAGTTCTTC. This translates into CASSVVALKGGEQFF.

The J gene is TRBJ2-1, the V gene TRBV11-2; 7 bases line up with TRBD1. The CDR3 length is 19 residues. V trimming: 0 bases; J trimming: 8 bases; junction bases outside the gene matches: 19. Germline-derived CDR1 and CDR2 are SGHAT and FQNNGV. CDR3 amino acids: CASSLEPIRDSVGAYEQFF. CDR3 in DNA: TGTGCCAGCAGCTTAGAACCCATTAGGGACAGCGTGGGGGCATATGAGCAGTTCTTC.

This clone was counted a single time. The chain has TRBV9 and TRBJ2-1; tentative D call: TRBD2 (5 bases). V was pared by 2 bases and J by 5 bases, with 20 bases between. Germline V gene data show CDR1 as SGDLS and CDR2 as YYNGEE. The CDR3 spans 17 residues. CDR3 amino acids: CASSVDEAAHPDNEQFF. DNA for the CDR3: TGTGCCAGCAGCGTCGACGAAGCGGCCCACCCAGACAATGAGCAGTTCTTC.

J is TRBJ2-3 and V is TRBV6-5; 10 positions agree with TRBD1. Germline CDR1 MNHEY, CDR2 SVGAGI. The CDR3 runs 13 residues. J was trimmed by 5 bases and V by 10 bases; bases with no gene match: 6. The CDR3 nucleotides read TGTGCCACGGGACAGGGGATAGTAGATACGCAGTATTTT. It codes for CATGQGIVDTQYF.

J is TRBJ1-2 and V is TRBV5-1; a weak D match, TRBD1 (6 bases). CDR1 is SGHRS and CDR2 is YFSETQ in the germline V gene. The V and J ends lost 4 bases and 1 base respectively, with 14 bases between them. The CDR3 spans 15 residues. The CDR3, as DNA: TGCGCCAGCAGCGCGCCAGGGGAACTTAACTATGGCTACACCTTC. This encodes CASSAPGELNYGYTF.